This T cell receptor beta chain originates from a study of blood T cell repertoires in COVID-19. Whole-study context: Sources were T cells, B-cell-depleted T cells, or PBMCs; the material itself was cDNA or gDNA.

This clone was counted once. Per the authors' pipeline: The assay estimated nucleated cells by amplifying reference gene primers. TCRdb keeps only in-frame clones here, not all; method: immunoSEQ multiplex PCR. The V and J calls and the clone size are those of that table, but D and trimming were determined from the DNA. The data contain under 85,000 clones, 89% of them seen just once; the ten biggest clones take up about 12%. What was sequenced was peripheral blood. The source is a man aged 65-85 years with active or convalescent COVID-19.

Here the CDR3 reads CASSLRRGRDTGELFF. The DNA of the CDR3 is TGTGCCAGCAGCTTAAGGCGGGGGCGCGACACCGGGGAGCTGTTTTTT. This chain joins TRBV13 and TRBJ2-2, with D possibly matching TRBD2 (7 bases). Germline CDR1 and CDR2: PRHDT and FYEKMQ (reference sequence). This CDR3 has 16 amino acids. V shed 2 bases and J shed 3 bases, with 13 bases lying between them.